Described below is a single T cell receptor (beta chain) sequence and its context. What it binds is not known. The entry originates in a study of early T cells in non-severe SARS-CoV-2 infection. Trimming stripped 6 bases from V and 3 bases from J, with 11 bases between. Germline CDR1 reads WNHNN; CDR2 reads SYGVQD (reference sequence). The CDR3 consists of 14 residues. Overall study findings and caveats: Private and CD4 specificities were missed by VDJdb matching, skewed to anti-spike CD8.

One entry per CDR3 protein, called by TCRdb with MiXCR from the 5' RACE reads. The data contain 100,000 to 130,000 distinct CDR3 sequences, around 10% of them singletons. Sequencing was carried out using whole blood. This rearrangement joins TRBV10-1 to TRBJ2-2, with D unresolved. The clonotype originates from an adult who was a healthcare worker with PCR-confirmed SARS-CoV-2 infection or an uninfected control (not recorded which). CDR3 region: CASSLALDTGELFF. The CDR3 nucleotides are TGCGCCAGCAGCTTAGCTTTAGACACCGGGGAGCTGTTTTTT.